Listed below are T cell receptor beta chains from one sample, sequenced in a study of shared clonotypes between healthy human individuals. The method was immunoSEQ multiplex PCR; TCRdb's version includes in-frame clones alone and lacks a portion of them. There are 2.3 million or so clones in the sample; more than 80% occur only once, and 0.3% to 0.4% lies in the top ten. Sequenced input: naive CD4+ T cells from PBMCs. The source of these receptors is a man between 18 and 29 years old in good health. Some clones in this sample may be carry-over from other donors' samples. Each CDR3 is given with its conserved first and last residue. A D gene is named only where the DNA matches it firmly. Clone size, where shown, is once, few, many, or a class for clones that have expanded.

TGTGCCAGCAGCTCACACCGTACTAGCACAGATACGCAGTATTTT	CASSSHRTSTDTQYF	TRBV7-2	TRBJ2-3	NA	NA	15
TGTGCCAGCAGCTTATCGTATAGGCCTGGCACAGATACGCAGTATTTT	CASSLSYRPGTDTQYF	TRBV11-3	TRBJ2-3	NA	NA	16
TGTGCCAGCAATCTGGGGGGCGCAACTAATGAAAAACTGTTTTTT	CASNLGGATNEKLFF	TRBV28	TRBJ1-4	NA	NA	15
TGTGCCAGCAGGCAGACAGGGGGGGCCGATACGCAGTATTTT	CASRQTGGADTQYF	TRBV6-5	TRBJ2-3	once	TRBD1	14
TGTGCCAGCAGCCAAGATTTTTCGGGGAGGGCCCATGAGCAGTTCTTC	CASSQDFSGRAHEQFF	TRBV4-2	TRBJ2-1	NA	TRBD2	16
TGTGCCAGCAGCTTAGGCCTGGGGTCGGGCACAGATACGCAGTATTTT	CASSLGLGSGTDTQYF	TRBV11-2	TRBJ2-3	NA	NA	16
TGTGCCAGCAGTGAAACAGAGGCCCCGGGGGCCAACGTCCTGACTTTC	CASSETEAPGANVLTF	TRBV2	TRBJ2-6	NA	NA	16
TGTGCCATCAGAACCGGGACCGACACCGGGGAGCTGTTTTTT	CAIRTGTDTGELFF	TRBV10-3	TRBJ2-2	NA	NA	14
TGTGCCTGGAGGCGACGGGGGCTCGGTAACTATGGCTACACCTTC	CAWRRRGLGNYGYTF	TRBV30	TRBJ1-2	NA	NA	15
TGTGCCAGCAGTTACTATTCGGCAACCTATGGCTACACCTTC	CASSYYSATYGYTF	TRBV6-5	TRBJ1-2	NA	NA	14
TGTGCCAGCAACCGGCCCCGGGAACAAGAGACCCAGTACTTC	CASNRPREQETQYF	TRBV6-7	TRBJ2-5	NA	NA	14
TGTGCCAGCAGTGACCGACAGGGGGCCGGTGAAGCTTTCTTT	CASSDRQGAGEAFF	TRBV6-6	TRBJ1-1	NA	TRBD1	14
TGTGCCACCAGCAGAGATAGCCTGGGGACGGTAGCCTACGAGCAGTACTTC	CATSRDSLGTVAYEQYF	TRBV15	TRBJ2-7	NA	NA	17
TGTGCCAGCAGCGTTGGGGGCAGCCAAGAGACCCAGTACTTC	CASSVGGSQETQYF	TRBV9	TRBJ2-5	NA	NA	14
TGCGCCAGCAGCCAAGATGGGCCCAAGAGGGAGCAGTTCTTC	CASSQDGPKREQFF	TRBV4-1	TRBJ2-1	NA	NA	14
TGTGCCAGCAGCTACCGGGACAGGGAAGGAGAGACCCAGTACTTC	CASSYRDREGETQYF	TRBV14	TRBJ2-5	NA	TRBD1	15
TGCGCCAGCAGCTTTCTAGCGGGAGTTCTCGAGACCCAGTACTTC	CASSFLAGVLETQYF	TRBV5-1	TRBJ2-5	NA	TRBD2	15
TGTGCCAGCACTACTCCCGGTACTAGCAATCAGCCCCAGCATTTT	CASTTPGTSNQPQHF	TRBV28	TRBJ1-5	NA	NA	15
TGTGCCAGCAGCACCAAAGCCTCCGGGACTAGCGGGAATGAGCAGTACTTC	CASSTKASGTSGNEQYF	TRBV5-4	TRBJ2-7	NA	TRBD2	17
TGTGCCACCGCTCGGAGTACCGGGGAGCTGTTTTTT	CATARSTGELFF	TRBV9	TRBJ2-2	NA	NA	12
TGTGCCAGCAGGGACAGGGGAACAACTCTTGAAGCTTTCTTT	CASRDRGTTLEAFF	TRBV6-6	TRBJ1-1	NA	TRBD1	14
TGTGCCAGCAGAGGGGGGACCTATGGCTACACCTTC	CASRGGTYGYTF	TRBV25-1	TRBJ1-2	NA	NA	12
TGTGCCAGCAGACAAAGTCCTAGCGGGACAATAAGGGGGAATGAGCAGTTCTTC	CASRQSPSGTIRGNEQFF	TRBV27	TRBJ2-1	NA	TRBD2	18
TGTGCCAGCAGTTTCCCTGGACTAGCTGATAATGAGCAGTTCTTC	CASSFPGLADNEQFF	TRBV28	TRBJ2-1	once	TRBD2	15
TGTGCCTGGAGTCCACAGGGTAGAGATACGCAGTATTTT	CAWSPQGRDTQYF	TRBV30	TRBJ2-3	NA	NA	13
TGTGCCAGCAAGGTTGACGGGAGCTACAATGAGCAGTTCTTC	CASKVDGSYNEQFF	TRBV2	TRBJ2-1	NA	NA	14
TGTGCCAGCAGCCGGGTTCCGGATAACTACGAGCAGTACTTC	CASSRVPDNYEQYF	TRBV7-2	TRBJ2-7	NA	NA	14
TGTGCCAGCAGTGAGGCCCGGTCAGGGGGTATCACAGATACGCAGTATTTT	CASSEARSGGITDTQYF	TRBV25-1	TRBJ2-3	NA	TRBD1	17
TGTGCCAGCACCATCAGTCGCACTAATGAAAAACTGTTTTTT	CASTISRTNEKLFF	TRBV7-2	TRBJ1-4	NA	NA	14
TGTGCCAGTTCGACAGGGAGAGGAAATCAGCCCCAGCATTTT	CASSTGRGNQPQHF	TRBV19	TRBJ1-5	NA	TRBD1	14
TGTGCCAGCAGCTTGGCTAGCGGGAGCGGCGATACGCAGTATTTT	CASSLASGSGDTQYF	TRBV5-6	TRBJ2-3	NA	TRBD2	15
TGTGCCAGCTCACCAATCGGGACTAGCGGGAGGGCCTACGAGCAGTACTTC	CASSPIGTSGRAYEQYF	TRBV18	TRBJ2-7	NA	TRBD2	17
TGTGCCAGCAGCTTAGTCCGAGATACGCAGTATTTT	CASSLVRDTQYF	TRBV7-2	TRBJ2-3	NA	NA	12
TGTGCCAGTAGTGACAGGGTAGGCACCGGGGAGCTGTTTTTT	CASSDRVGTGELFF	TRBV19	TRBJ2-2	NA	TRBD1	14
TGTGCCAGCAGCTTGGCGGGTGGGATCTCTGGAAACACCATATATTTT	CASSLAGGISGNTIYF	TRBV5-5	TRBJ1-3	NA	NA	16
TGTGCCAGCAGCTCCCTTCGGGACAGGGGGATCGATGAGCAGTTCTTC	CASSSLRDRGIDEQFF	TRBV11-2	TRBJ2-1	NA	TRBD1	16
TGTGCCAGCAGCTTACAGGGTGCTGGTGGCTATGGCTACACCTTC	CASSLQGAGGYGYTF	TRBV9	TRBJ1-2	few	NA	15
TGTGCCAGCAGCGTAGGTTATCCGTGGGGGGAGACCCAGTACTTC	CASSVGYPWGETQYF	TRBV9	TRBJ2-5	NA	NA	15
TGTGCCAGCAGTGCCTCGGACAGGGCCCCCCACGAGCAGTACTTC	CASSASDRAPHEQYF	TRBV6-5	TRBJ2-7	NA	TRBD1	15
TGTGCCAGCATCATAAGCGGGGCGAACACTGAAGCTTTCTTT	CASIISGANTEAFF	TRBV28	TRBJ1-1	NA	NA	14
TGTGCCAGCAGTGGGGCACAAGAGACCCAGTACTTC	CASSGAQETQYF	TRBV5-4	TRBJ2-5	NA	NA	12
TGTGCCAGCAGTTTATTATCCAACTATGGCTACACCTTC	CASSLLSNYGYTF	TRBV28	TRBJ1-2	once	NA	13
TGTGCCAGCAGCCCGGGACGGGACAATGAGCAGTTCTTC	CASSPGRDNEQFF	TRBV21-1	TRBJ2-1	few	NA	13
TGTGCCATCAGTCTAAACGCTAGGTCGGATACGCAGTATTTT	CAISLNARSDTQYF	TRBV10-3	TRBJ2-3	NA	NA	14
TGTGCCAGCAACGAACTGTTTAACTATGGCTACACCTTC	CASNELFNYGYTF	TRBV6-1	TRBJ1-2	few	NA	13
TGCGCCAGCAGCTCCTCCGGGACTAGCGGGAATGAGCAGTTCTTC	CASSSSGTSGNEQFF	TRBV5-1	TRBJ2-1	NA	TRBD2	15
TGTGCCAGCTCACCACCCGGGCAGGCGGCTAGCACCGGGGAGCTGTTTTTT	CASSPPGQAASTGELFF	TRBV18	TRBJ2-2	NA	NA	17
TGTGCCATCAGTGGAGGGTACAACGAGCAGTACTTC	CAISGGYNEQYF	TRBV10-3	TRBJ2-7	NA	NA	12
TGTGCCAGCAGCGTAGGGACTAGTAACTCTTACAATGAGCAGTTCTTC	CASSVGTSNSYNEQFF	TRBV9	TRBJ2-1	NA	TRBD2	16
TGTGCCAGCTCAGGGTTTTCAACTAATGAAAAACTGTTTTTT	CASSGFSTNEKLFF	TRBV27	TRBJ1-4	NA	NA	14
TGTGCCAGCAGCTCTCTCACAGATACGCAGTATTTT	CASSSLTDTQYF	TRBV14	TRBJ2-3	NA	NA	12
TGTGCCATCAGTTCCCATCCGGGACAGGGAGCGACCCGCCCGACCACAGATACGCAGTATTTT	CAISSHPGQGATRPTTDTQYF	TRBV10-3	TRBJ2-3	NA	TRBD1	21
TGTGCCAGCAGCCCGGGACAGGGGTTGGGTCAAGAGACCCAGTACTTC	CASSPGQGLGQETQYF	TRBV5-4	TRBJ2-5	NA	TRBD1	16
TGTGCCAGCAGGGGGGGGGTAACTGAAGCTTTCTTT	CASRGGVTEAFF	TRBV2	TRBJ1-1	NA	NA	12
TGTGCCAGCAGCTTAGCGGGAACCAACTACGAGCAGTACTTC	CASSLAGTNYEQYF	TRBV11-1	TRBJ2-7	NA	NA	14
TGTGCCAGCAGTTTGTGGGAGGTGTCGAGTGGCTACACCTTC	CASSLWEVSSGYTF	TRBV28	TRBJ1-2	NA	NA	14
TGTGCCAGCAGCTTGCCCGGGGATTCAGGAAACACCATATATTTT	CASSLPGDSGNTIYF	TRBV13	TRBJ1-3	NA	NA	15
TGCGCCAGCAGCCCCTCGGGGACAGGGGGGAACTATGGCTACACCTTC	CASSPSGTGGNYGYTF	TRBV5-1	TRBJ1-2	NA	TRBD1	16
TGTGCCAGCAGCTCGCCAGGGGTGTCCTACGAGCAGTACTTC	CASSSPGVSYEQYF	TRBV5-6	TRBJ2-7	NA	NA	14